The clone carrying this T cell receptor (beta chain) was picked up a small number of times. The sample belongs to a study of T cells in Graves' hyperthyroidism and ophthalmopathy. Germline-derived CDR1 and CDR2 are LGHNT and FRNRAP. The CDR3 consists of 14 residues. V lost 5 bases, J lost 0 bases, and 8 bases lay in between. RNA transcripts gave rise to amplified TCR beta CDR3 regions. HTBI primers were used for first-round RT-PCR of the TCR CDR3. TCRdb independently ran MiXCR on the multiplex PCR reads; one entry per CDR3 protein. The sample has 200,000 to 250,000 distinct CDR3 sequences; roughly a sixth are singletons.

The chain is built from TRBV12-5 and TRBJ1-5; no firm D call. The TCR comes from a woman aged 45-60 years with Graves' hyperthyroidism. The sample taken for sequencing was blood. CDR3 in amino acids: CASGQDTSNQPQHF. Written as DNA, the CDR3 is TGTGCTAGTGGTCAAGACACTAGCAATCAGCCCCAGCATTTT.